Presented here are 10 T cell receptor beta chains from one specimen sequenced in a study of Tregs in tolerant kidney transplant recipients. The data were produced by immunoSEQ multiplex PCR, yet TCRdb's version contains in-frame clones alone and is incomplete. The sample lists about 120,000 clones, roughly nine tenths occurring once. Material for sequencing was CD4+ T cells from blood. These receptors were collected from a human donor in good health.

The CDR3 loop reads CASSSTGGNTGELFF. CDR3 nucleotide sequence: TGTGCCAGCAGCTCGACAGGGGGGAACACCGGGGAGCTGTTTTTT. The chain uses TRBV7-3 and TRBJ2-2, with 9 bases that match TRBD1. CDR3 length: 15 residues. Germline loops: CDR1 SGHTA, CDR2 FQGTGA. J gave up 1 base and V 4 bases, and 1 base lay outside the gene matches.

This clone was counted a single time. The chain combines TRBV15 with TRBJ1-2; 7 positions agree with TRBD1. The CDR3 has 16 residues. V gave up 3 bases and J gave up 1 base; unmatched junction bases: 8. From germline, CDR1 is LNHNV and CDR2 YYDKDF (reference sequence). CDR3 DNA: TGTGCCACCAGCAGCTCCGGGACAGTAATTAACTATGGCTACACCTTC. As protein: CATSSSGTVINYGYTF.

This clone occurred once. The chain has TRBV27 and TRBJ2-2, with 11 bases identical to TRBD2. The CDR3 runs 16 residues. Per the germline V gene, CDR1 is MNHEY and CDR2 is SMNVEV (reference sequence). With 2 bases clipped from V and 5 bases from J, the junction kept 4 bases outside the gene matches. The CDR3 loop is CASSLVAGGGTGELFF. CDR3 DNA sequence: TGTGCCAGCAGTTTAGTAGCGGGAGGGGGTACCGGGGAGCTGTTTTTT.

V gene TRBV10-3 combines with J gene TRBJ1-1; perhaps TRBD1 as D (5 bases). Trimming shortened V by 5 bases and J by 11 bases, and 15 bases separated the two germline ends. Germline V lookup: CDR1 ENHRY, CDR2 SYGVKD. The CDR3 is 12 amino acids. CDR3 sequence reads: CAISQGAQYAFF. The CDR3 DNA reads as TGTGCCATCAGTCAAGGGGCTCAGTATGCTTTCTTT.

This clone was found once. One end of the junction does not line up with germline, which may come from a read error. This specimen includes other DNA sequences encoding the same CDR3. The chain recombines TRBV30 with TRBJ1-5; D not resolved. Per germline, CDR1 GTSNPN and CDR2 SVGIG (reference sequence). The CDR3 consists of 15 residues. The CDR3 sequence: CAWSVGSGRNQPQHF. The CDR3 DNA follows: TGTGCCTGGAGTGTAGGTTCGGGGAGGAATCAACCCCAGCATTTT.

The V call is TRBV6-6, the J call TRBJ2-7; the D call may be TRBD1 or TRBD2 (5 bases each). Germline lookup yields CDR1 MNHNY and CDR2 SVGAGI (reference sequence). The CDR3 extends over 13 amino acids. The germline V and J ends were trimmed by 4 bases and 0 bases, with 7 bases remaining between them. The CDR3 loop reads CASSSGTSYEQYF. CDR3 nucleotide sequence: TGTGCCAGCAGTTCAGGGACCTCCTACGAGCAGTACTTC.

The gene calls are TRBV7-7 and TRBJ2-2; D is ambiguous. CDR1 and CDR2 from the germline V gene are SSHAT and FNYEAQ (reference sequence). Trimming pared 1 base from V and 5 bases from J, leaving 5 bases between. The CDR3 length is 13 residues. The CDR3 loop reads CASSLEGTGELFF. The CDR3 region has the DNA TGTGCCAGCAGCTTAGAGGGAACCGGGGAGCTGTTTTTT.

This chain connects TRBV4-1 to TRBJ1-4, with D unclear. The CDR3 runs 12 residues. Trimming pared 2 bases from V and 8 bases from J, leaving 6 bases between. CDR1 and CDR2 (germline): MGHRA, YSYEKL. CDR3 protein: CASSQPGEKLFF. The CDR3 nucleotides read TGCGCCAGCAGCCAACCCGGGGAAAAACTGTTTTTT.

The chain uses TRBV7-8 and TRBJ1-5, with D maybe TRBD1 (6 bases). V was shortened by 5 bases and J by 3 bases, with 17 bases between the two germline ends. Germline CDR1 is SGHVS and CDR2 is FQNEAQ. The CDR3 consists of 16 residues. CDR3 in amino acids: CASSEDSLRVNQPQHF. In DNA form, the CDR3 reads TGTGCCAGCAGCGAGGACAGCTTGCGTGTCAATCAGCCCCAGCATTTT.

This chain uses TRBV5-1 with TRBJ1-4; 7 nucleotides agree with TRBD1. The germline V gene encodes CDR1 SGHRS and CDR2 YFSETQ. Trimming at V came to 4 bases and at J to 1 base, leaving 4 bases not matched to a gene. The CDR3 is 15 residues long. CDR3 nucleotides: TGCGCCAGCAGCCCACAGGGGATAACTAATGAAAAACTGTTTTTT. Translated, it gives CASSPQGITNEKLFF. Combining the CDR3 with reference TRBV5-1 and TRBJ1-4 gives the whole variable domain KAGVTQTPRYLIKTRGQQVTLSCSPISGHRSVSWYQQTPGQGLQFLFEYFSETQRNKGNFPGRFSGRQFSNSRSEMNVSTLELGDSALYLCASSPQGITNEKLFFGSGTQLSVL.